This T cell receptor beta chain was identified in a study of blood T cell repertoires in COVID-19. Turning to the study itself: COVID-19 samples from acute and convalescent phases originated in the United States, Italy and Spain. The analysed material was cDNA or gDNA that came from T cells, B-cell-depleted T cells, or PBMCs.

The germline gives CDR1 KGHDR, CDR2 SFDVKD. This CDR3 is built from 14 residues. V dropped 4 bases and J dropped 6; count of bases not matched to a gene: 7. Those enrolled in Seattle joined during active infection and were followed longitudinally afterward. Original data processing: Reference gene primers were amplified, and this amplification served to estimate nucleated cell counts. Assay: immunoSEQ multiplex PCR; the TCRdb copy retains only in-frame clones and omits some. That table is the source of V, J and clone size, and D and trimming were worked out from the DNA. This sample has approximately 47,000 clones, with approximately 84% found just once.

The sequenced sample was peripheral blood. This TCR was recovered from an elderly woman with COVID-19, enrolled during active disease. V gene TRBV24-1 combines with J gene TRBJ1-1; TRBD1 aligns across 7 bases. CDR3 DNA sequence: TGTGCCACCAGTGACGCAGGGGGTAAGGCTGAAGCTTTCTTT. It codes for CATSDAGGKAEAFF.